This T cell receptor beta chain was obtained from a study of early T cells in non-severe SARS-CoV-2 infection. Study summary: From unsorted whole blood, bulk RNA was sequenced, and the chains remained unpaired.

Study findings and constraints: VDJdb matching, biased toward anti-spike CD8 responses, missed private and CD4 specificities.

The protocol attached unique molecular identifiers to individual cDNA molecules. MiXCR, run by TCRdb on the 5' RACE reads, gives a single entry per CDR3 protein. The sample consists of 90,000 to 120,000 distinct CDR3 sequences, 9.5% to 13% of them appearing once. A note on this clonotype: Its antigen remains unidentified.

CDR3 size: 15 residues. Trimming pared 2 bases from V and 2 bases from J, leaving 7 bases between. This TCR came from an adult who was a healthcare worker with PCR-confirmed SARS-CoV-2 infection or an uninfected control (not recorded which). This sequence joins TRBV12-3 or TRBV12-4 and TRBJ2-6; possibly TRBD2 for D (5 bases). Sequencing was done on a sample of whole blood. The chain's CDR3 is CASSLTSTGANVLTF. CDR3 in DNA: TGTGCCAGCAGTTTAACTAGTACTGGGGCCAACGTCCTGACTTTC.